The sample holds many counts of the clone carrying this T cell receptor beta chain. Its antigen is not known. This sample is part of a study of response to subunit inactivated influenza vaccine. The study, taken as a whole, reports: Authors suggested seasonal influenza vaccinations each recruit few new T cells.

TCRdb fed the RT-PCR reads into MiXCR, producing one record per CDR3 protein. The sample includes about 180,000 distinct CDR3 sequences, around a tenth of them seen just once. This sequence was found in a man aged 50 to 60 who received an inactivated influenza vaccine. The sequenced sample was non-naive T cells sorted from PBMCs, obtained on the day of vaccination.

DNA of the CDR3: TGTGCCAGCAGCTCACTACGGGACGACTTAGATACGCAGTATTTT. Amino acids: CASSSLRDDLDTQYF. The rearrangement joins TRBV5-6 to TRBJ2-3; either TRBD1 or TRBD2 may supply D (5 bases each). With 3 bases removed from V and 5 bases from J, the gap between germline ends came to 16 bases. CDR3 length: 15 residues. Germline loops: CDR1 SGHDT, CDR2 YYEEEE.